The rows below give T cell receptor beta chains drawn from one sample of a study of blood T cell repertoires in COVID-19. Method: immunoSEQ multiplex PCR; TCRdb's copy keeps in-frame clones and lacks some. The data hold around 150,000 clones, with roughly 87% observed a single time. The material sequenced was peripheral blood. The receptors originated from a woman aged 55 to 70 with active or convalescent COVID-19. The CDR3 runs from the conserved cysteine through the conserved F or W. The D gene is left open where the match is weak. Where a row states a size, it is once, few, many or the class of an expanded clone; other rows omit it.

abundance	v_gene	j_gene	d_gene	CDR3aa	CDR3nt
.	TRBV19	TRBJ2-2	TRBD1	CASSYRGSGELFF	TGTGCCAGTAGTTACAGGGGTAGCGGGGAGCTGTTTTTT
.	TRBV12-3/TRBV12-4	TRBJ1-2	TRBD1	CASSTGQGRGYTF	TGTGCCAGCAGCACAGGACAGGGACGGGGCTACACCTTC
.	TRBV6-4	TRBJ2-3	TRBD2	CASSDQTSGGATQYF	TGTGCCAGCAGTGACCAGACTAGCGGGGGGGCGACGCAGTATTTT
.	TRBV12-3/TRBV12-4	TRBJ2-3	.	CASSFVGDTQYF	TGTGCCAGCAGTTTTGTCGGAGATACGCAGTATTTT
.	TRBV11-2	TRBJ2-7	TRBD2	CASSLSAGDVQYF	TGTGCCAGCAGCTTGTCAGCGGGGGATGTGCAGTACTTC
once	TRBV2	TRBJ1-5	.	CASSEALGLVGQQPQHF	TGTGCCAGCAGTGAAGCGCTTGGCCTCGTTGGGCAACAGCCCCAGCATTTT
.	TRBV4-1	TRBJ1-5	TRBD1	CASSQEVRGTDLSNQPQHF	TGCGCCAGCAGCCAAGAGGTACGGGGGACAGACCTTAGCAATCAGCCCCAGCATTTT
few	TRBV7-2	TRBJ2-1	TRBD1	CASSSRTETGAYNEQFF	TGTGCCAGCAGCTCCCGGACGGAGACAGGGGCCTACAATGAGCAGTTCTTC
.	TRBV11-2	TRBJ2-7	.	CASSSDRESSYEQYF	TGTGCCAGCAGCTCCGACAGAGAAAGCTCCTACGAGCAGTACTTC
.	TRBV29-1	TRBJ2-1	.	CSVEDYTGEQFF	TGCAGCGTTGAAGATTACACAGGGGAGCAGTTCTTC
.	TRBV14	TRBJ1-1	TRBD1	CASSLLDRGTEAFF	TGTGCCAGCAGCTTACTTGACAGGGGCACTGAAGCTTTCTTT
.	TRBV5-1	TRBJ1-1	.	CASHTSTGGTEAFF	TGCGCCAGCCACACATCGACAGGAGGTACTGAAGCTTTCTTT
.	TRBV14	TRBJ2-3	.	CASSLRQRTDTQYF	TGTGCCAGCAGCCTTCGACAGCGCACAGATACGCAGTATTTT
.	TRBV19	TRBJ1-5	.	CASSIDRIGGANQPQHF	TGTGCCAGTAGTATAGATCGTATAGGGGGGGCGAATCAGCCCCAGCATTTT
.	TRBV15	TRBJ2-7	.	CATSGLKGSEQYF	TGTGCCACCTCGGGACTCAAAGGCAGCGAGCAGTACTTC
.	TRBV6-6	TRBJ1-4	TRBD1	CASSYPDRGREKLFF	TGTGCCAGCAGTTACCCGGACAGGGGACGAGAAAAACTGTTTTTT
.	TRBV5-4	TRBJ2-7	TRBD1	CASSTGQGAYEQYF	TGTGCCAGCAGTACCGGACAGGGAGCCTACGAGCAGTACTTC
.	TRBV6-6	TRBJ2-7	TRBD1	CASSYSGTGVYEQYF	TGTGCCAGCAGTTACTCCGGGACAGGGGTATACGAGCAGTACTTC
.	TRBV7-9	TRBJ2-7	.	CASSPRTAYEQYF	TGTGCCAGCAGCCCCCGGACAGCTTACGAGCAGTACTTC
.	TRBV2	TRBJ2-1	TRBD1	CATHLGQVNEQFF	TGTGCCACCCATTTGGGACAGGTCAATGAGCAGTTCTTC
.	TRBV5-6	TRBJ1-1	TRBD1	CASSPAGGWNTEAFF	TGTGCCAGCAGCCCGGCAGGGGGCTGGAACACTGAAGCTTTCTTT
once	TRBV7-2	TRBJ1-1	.	CASSTEGGGGTEAFF	TGTGCCAGCAGCACCGAGGGGGGGGGAGGCACTGAAGCTTTCTTT
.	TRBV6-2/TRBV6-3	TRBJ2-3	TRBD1	CASSNGQGSTDTQYF	TGTGCCAGCAGTAACGGACAGGGAAGCACAGATACGCAGTATTTT
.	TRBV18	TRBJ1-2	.	CASSPTGQAPLYGYTF	TGTGCCAGCTCACCAACTGGACAAGCCCCTCTCTATGGCTACACCTTC
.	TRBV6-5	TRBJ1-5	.	CASSYSTGNQPQHF	TGTGCCAGCAGTTACTCGACAGGCAATCAGCCCCAGCATTTT
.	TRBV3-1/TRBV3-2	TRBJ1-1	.	CASSQVVGGATEAFF	TGTGCCAGCAGCCAAGTCGTAGGGGGGGCCACTGAAGCTTTCTTT
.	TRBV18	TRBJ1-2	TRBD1	CASSLGQANYGYTF	TGTGCCAGCTCATTGGGACAGGCTAACTATGGCTACACCTTC
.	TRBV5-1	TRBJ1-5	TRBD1	CASPFSPSGTGVYNQPQHF	TGCGCCAGCCCCTTTTCGCCCTCCGGGACAGGGGTATACAATCAGCCCCAGCATTTT
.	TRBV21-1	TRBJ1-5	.	CASSKGLQYRRNQPQHF	TGTGCCAGCAGCAAGGGCCTTCAGTACCGTCGGAATCAGCCCCAGCATTTT
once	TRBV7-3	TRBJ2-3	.	CASSLQAIGDTQYF	TGTGCCAGCAGCTTACAGGCAATTGGAGATACGCAGTATTTT
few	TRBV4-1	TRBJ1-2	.	CASSQDITFYGYTF	TGCGCCAGCAGCCAAGATATCACTTTCTATGGCTACACCTTC
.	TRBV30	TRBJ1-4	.	CAWSVLQGSEKLFF	TGTGCCTGGAGTGTATTACAGGGTAGTGAAAAACTGTTTTTT
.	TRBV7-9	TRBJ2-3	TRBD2	CASSPSGAVTDTQYF	TGTGCCAGCAGCCCTAGCGGGGCCGTCACAGATACGCAGTATTTT
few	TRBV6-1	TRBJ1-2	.	CASSESRGGGYGYTF	TGTGCCAGCAGTGAAAGTAGGGGCGGTGGCTATGGCTACACCTTC
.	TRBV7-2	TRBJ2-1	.	CASSLAGAEPYNEQFF	TGTGCCAGCAGCTTAGCGGGGGCAGAGCCCTACAATGAGCAGTTCTTC
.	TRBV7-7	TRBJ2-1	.	CASSLAPPGLPLHEQFF	TGTGCTAGCAGCTTAGCCCCCCCGGGACTCCCGTTGCATGAGCAGTTCTTC
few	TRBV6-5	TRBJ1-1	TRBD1	CASSYGGLWTGQQAFF	TGTGCCAGCAGTTACGGTGGTCTCTGGACAGGTCAACAAGCTTTCTTT
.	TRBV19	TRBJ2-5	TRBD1	CASGQGAWETQYF	TGTGCCAGCGGACAGGGGGCTTGGGAGACCCAGTACTTC
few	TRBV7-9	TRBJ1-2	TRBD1	CASSFGQGSSYGYTF	TGTGCCAGCAGCTTTGGACAGGGCAGTAGCTATGGCTACACCTTC
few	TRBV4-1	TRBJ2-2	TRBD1	CASSQPDRGATGELFF	TGCGCCAGCAGCCAACCCGACAGGGGGGCGACCGGGGAGCTGTTTTTT
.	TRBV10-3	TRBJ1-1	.	CAISDSTVNTEAFF	TGTGCCATCAGTGATTCGACAGTGAACACTGAAGCTTTCTTT
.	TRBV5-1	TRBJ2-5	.	CASSLAHPGETQYF	TGCGCCAGCAGCTTGGCGCACCCGGGGGAGACCCAGTACTTC
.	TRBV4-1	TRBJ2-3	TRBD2	CASRRTSGGEDTQYF	TGCGCCAGCAGAAGGACTAGCGGGGGGGAAGATACGCAGTATTTT